This TCR beta chain stems from a study of blood T cell repertoires in COVID-19. In the original processing: The assay estimated nucleated cells by amplifying reference gene primers. Assay: immunoSEQ multiplex PCR; the TCRdb copy retains only in-frame clones and omits some. The D gene and trimming were derived from the DNA, and the V and J assignments and clone size from that table. The sample lists about 98,000 clones, around 76% occurring once. The V and J ends lost 7 bases and 4 bases, in that order; junction bases with no gene match: 7. In germline, CDR1 is MNHEY, CDR2 SMNVEV (reference sequence). This CDR3 is built from 15 residues. This clone was observed a handful of times.

The clonotype originates from a man of 80 years or more with acute or convalescent COVID-19. Specimen: peripheral blood. The V call is TRBV27, the J call TRBJ2-2; 9 bases line up with TRBD2. CDR3 amino acids: CASIRTSAGTGELFF. Here the CDR3 DNA reads TGTGCCAGCATTCGGACTAGCGCAGGCACCGGGGAGCTGTTTTTT.